One sample yielded the 24 T cell receptor beta chains listed below, sequenced in a study of T-cell reconstitution after alpha-beta-depleted transplantation in children. TCRbeta library construction was performed incorporating unique molecular identifiers. TCRdb itself ran the PCR reads through MiXCR, one entry per CDR3 protein. The top ten hold about 23% of the sample, which has 6,500 or so distinct CDR3 sequences, about 10% seen once. The input for sequencing was PBMCs, mostly from graft donor cells, taken 180 days after TCRalphabeta/CD19-depleted stem cell transplant. The receptors derive from a child under three years old who had a stem cell transplant for acute myeloid leukemia, so the T cells may come from the graft donor.

This clonotype appeared many times. V gene TRBV12-3 or TRBV12-4 combines with J gene TRBJ2-3, with 7 bases aligning to TRBD1. The CDR3 loop spans 16 amino acids. The J segment lost 7 bases and the V segment lost 0 bases, leaving 10 bases of the junction unmatched. This chain's CDR3 is CASSLAGDRVGYTQYF. CDR3 in DNA: TGTGCCAGCAGTTTAGCGGGAGACAGGGTTGGATATACGCAGTATTTT.

By share, this clonotype counts as medium-sized. The chain joins TRBV7-9 to TRBJ2-1, with 12 bases identical to TRBD2. The CDR3 covers 17 residues. V lost 5 bases to trimming and J lost 4 bases; unmatched junction nucleotides: 9. CDR1 is SEHNR and CDR2 is FQNEAQ in the germline V gene (reference sequence). The CDR3 loop reads CASSPKGLAGRYNEQFF. The CDR3 DNA reads as TGTGCCAGCAGCCCTAAAGGACTAGCGGGAAGATACAATGAGCAGTTCTTC.

This clonotype was picked up one time. J is TRBJ2-1 and V is TRBV30, with TRBD2 matching over 7 bases. V dropped 0 bases and J dropped 4; count of bases not matched to a gene: 9. The CDR3 runs to 16 residues. From germline, CDR1 is GTSNPN and CDR2 SVGIG (reference sequence). CDR3 bases: TGTGCCTGGAGTGTTAGGACTAGTAGACTTTACAATGAGCAGTTCTTC. This encodes CAWSVRTSRLYNEQFF.

This clonotype has a count of ten or more. The chain has TRBV20-1 and TRBJ1-5; TRBD1 matches at 8 bases. After removal of 4 bases from V and 5 bases from J, the junction contained 10 bases not matched to a gene. This CDR3 is built from 15 residues. In germline, CDR1 is DFQATT, CDR2 SNEGSKA (reference sequence). CDR3: CSATPQTGEDQPQHF. DNA of the CDR3: TGCAGTGCTACCCCCCAGACAGGGGAAGATCAGCCCCAGCATTTT.

At least ten counts were recorded for this clonotype. The V call is TRBV4-1, the J call TRBJ2-1; D possibly corresponds to TRBD1 (6 bases). V lost 2 bases and J 0 bases, leaving 8 bases between the germline ends. The germline gives CDR1 MGHRA, CDR2 YSYEKL. The CDR3 runs 15 residues. The CDR3 region is CASSQQGSSYNEQFF. The CDR3 DNA follows: TGCGCCAGCAGCCAACAGGGGTCCTCCTACAATGAGCAGTTCTTC.

This clonotype was recorded at least ten times. V gene TRBV19 combines with J gene TRBJ1-4; unclear D gene. V was shortened by 2 bases and J by 5 bases, with 12 bases between the two germline ends. CDR1 and CDR2 from the germline V gene are LNHDA and SQIVND (reference sequence). The CDR3 is 15 amino acids. The CDR3 protein is CASSISGRKNEKLFF. The CDR3 DNA is TGTGCCAGTAGTATATCAGGACGTAAAAATGAAAAACTGTTTTTT.

Ten or more counts support this clonotype. J is TRBJ2-2 and V is TRBV5-4, with D perhaps being TRBD1 or TRBD2 (7 bases each). The CDR3 runs to 17 residues. Germline values: CDR1 SGHNT, CDR2 YYREEE (reference sequence). V was trimmed by 4 bases and J by 2 bases, leaving 18 bases between them. The CDR3: CASSEDRSGVNTGELFF. In DNA, the CDR3 is TGTGCCAGCAGCGAGGACAGGAGCGGGGTAAACACCGGGGAGCTGTTTTTT. The whole variable domain, filled in from reference TRBV5-4 and TRBJ2-2, reads ETGVTQSPTHLIKTRGQQVTLRCSSQSGHNTVSWYQQALGQGPQFIFQYYREEENGRGNFPPRFSGLQFPNYSSELNVNALELDDSALYLCASSEDRSGVNTGELFFGEGSRLTVL.

This clonotype was seen only once. This chain uses TRBV20-1 with TRBJ2-1; D may match TRBD1 or TRBD2 (5 bases each). The CDR3 runs 14 residues. Trimming left V 5 bases short and J 6 bases short, with 17 bases between. Germline V CDR1 and CDR2: DFQATT, SNEGSKA (reference sequence). The CDR3, as DNA: TGCAGTGCTCCAGATGGGGGAGCGCCCAATGAGCAGTTCTTC. The encoded protein is CSAPDGGAPNEQFF.

This clonotype was counted ten times or more. The chain employs TRBV13 and TRBJ2-7; the match to TRBD2 covers 8 bases. After removal of 1 base from V and 0 bases from J, the junction contained 5 bases not matched to a gene. The CDR3 sequence is 16 residues long. Per the germline V gene, CDR1 is PRHDT and CDR2 is FYEKMQ (reference sequence). The CDR3 loop reads CASSLAGGGLSYEQYF. CDR3 in DNA: TGTGCCAGCAGCTTAGCCGGGGGGGGTCTCTCCTACGAGCAGTACTTC.

Judged by abundance, this clonotype is medium-sized. The chain combines TRBV21-1 with TRBJ1-2; the DNA was not used to check the table's D call, TRBD1. TRBV21-1 is a known pseudogene. This CDR3 region has 17 residues. CDR3 nucleotides: TGTGCCAGCAGCCCGCCTGGGGACAGCCCACTAAGCTATGGCTACACCTTC. Translation: CASSPPGDSPLSYGYTF.

By frequency in the sample, this clonotype is large. This chain joins TRBV20-1 and TRBJ2-2; 9 nucleotides align to TRBD2. Germline trimming cut 5 bases from V and 1 base from J; bases unmatched to any gene: 2. Per germline, CDR1 DFQATT and CDR2 SNEGSKA (reference sequence). This CDR3 contains 14 residues. The CDR3, as DNA: TGCAGTGCTGAGACTAGCGGGAACACCGGGGAGCTGTTTTTT. Translating it yields CSAETSGNTGELFF.

This clonotype showed up many times. The chain recombines TRBV5-1 with TRBJ2-2; 8 positions agree with TRBD2. The length of the CDR3 is 15 residues. CDR1 is SGHRS and CDR2 is YFSETQ in the germline V gene. Unmatched junction bases numbered 9, after V lost 1 base and J lost 10 bases. CDR3 protein: CASSLWPGGHEELFF. The DNA for the CDR3 is TGCGCCAGCAGCTTGTGGCCGGGAGGGCACGAGGAGCTGTTTTTT.

This clonotype was observed many times. The gene calls are TRBV14 and TRBJ1-1; 11 nucleotides agree with TRBD1. From germline, CDR1 is SGHDN and CDR2 FVKESK. J was trimmed by 6 bases and V by 4 bases; bases with no gene match: 7. This CDR3 spans 15 amino acids. CDR3 region: CASSPRTGGYAEAFF. DNA of the CDR3: TGTGCCAGCAGCCCACGGACAGGGGGCTACGCTGAAGCTTTCTTT. The whole variable domain, filled in from reference TRBV14 and TRBJ1-1, reads EAGVTQFPSHSVIEKGQTVTLRCDPISGHDNLYWYRRVMGKEIKFLLHFVKESKQDESGMPNNRFLAERTGGTYSTLKVQPAELEDSGVYFCASSPRTGGYAEAFFGQGTRLTVV.

This clonotype was counted ten times or more. The rearrangement links TRBV4-2 to TRBJ2-7, with TRBD2 identical over 8 bases. This CDR3 spans 15 amino acids. Germline CDR1 LGHNA, CDR2 YNFKEQ. With V trimmed by 0 bases and J by 0 bases, 1 base remained unmatched. The DNA for the CDR3 is TGTGCCAGCAGCCAAGAAAGCGGGGGCTCCTACGAGCAGTACTTC. Translation gives CASSQESGGSYEQYF.

This clonotype was observed many times. V usage is TRBV3-1 and J usage is TRBJ2-1; D unresolved. The CDR3 runs 15 residues. V was trimmed by 6 bases and J by 6 bases, leaving 18 bases between them. Germline V gene sequence: CDR1 LGHDT, CDR2 YNNKEL (reference sequence). CDR3 protein: CASSLLLIPPNEQFF. CDR3 bases: TGTGCCAGCAGTCTTTTGCTTATTCCTCCCAATGAGCAGTTCTTC.

This clonotype was recorded many times. The chain couples TRBV5-6 to TRBJ2-7; D may be TRBD2 (5 bases). V was trimmed by 0 bases and J by 4 bases, leaving 5 bases between them. Germline loops: CDR1 SGHDT, CDR2 YYEEEE. This CDR3 has 12 residues. The CDR3 sequence is CASSLGRYEQYF. In DNA form, the CDR3 reads TGTGCCAGCAGCTTGGGGAGGTACGAGCAGTACTTC.

This clonotype was counted at least ten times. The rearrangement joins TRBV20-1 to TRBJ2-1; 10 nucleotides align to TRBD2. With 6 bases clipped from V and 6 bases from J, the junction kept 8 bases outside the gene matches. Germline-derived CDR1 and CDR2 are DFQATT and SNEGSKA (reference sequence). This CDR3 is built from 14 residues. CDR3 sequence (DNA): TGCAGTGCGAAAGCAGCGGGAGGGCGCAATGAGCAGTTCTTC. Encoded protein: CSAKAAGGRNEQFF.

This clonotype was counted many times. The V and J genes are TRBV5-1 and TRBJ1-4; D gene ambiguous. The CDR3 covers 17 residues. The V end lost 2 bases, the J end lost 0 bases, and 14 bases lay between the germline ends. From germline, CDR1 is SGHRS and CDR2 YFSETQ. The CDR3 sequence is CASSFGSKFTTNEKLFF. Here the CDR3 DNA reads TGCGCCAGCAGCTTTGGCTCGAAATTTACAACTAATGAAAAACTGTTTTTT.

Of note for this clonotype: A read error may produce the germline difference seen at one junction end. The chain couples TRBV30 to TRBJ1-3, with D perhaps matching TRBD1 (5 bases). CDR1 GTSNPN and CDR2 SVGIG come from the germline V gene (reference sequence). The CDR3 contains 12 residues. The CDR3 sequence: CAHGTDVNTIFF. The CDR3 DNA reads as TGTGCGCACGGGACGGACGTAAACACCATATTTTTT.

This clonotype was detected many times. This sequence joins TRBV20-1 and TRBJ2-1, with TRBD1 as a possible D gene (5 bases). Trimming cost V 5 bases and J 1 base, with 21 bases left between them. Germline loops: CDR1 DFQATT, CDR2 SNEGSKA (reference sequence). The CDR3 is 17 residues long. CDR3 in DNA: TGCAGTGCTGGGGCCCCCAGGACCGTACCATCCTACAATGAGCAGTTCTTC. It translates to CSAGAPRTVPSYNEQFF.

This clonotype was seen at least ten times. This chain links TRBV6-1 with TRBJ2-7, with 8 bases lining up with TRBD1. The V and J ends lost 6 bases and 2 bases, in that order; junction bases with no gene match: 3. Germline CDR1 and CDR2: MNHNS and SASEGT. The CDR3 totals 13 residues. The CDR3 coding sequence is TGTGCCAGCAGCTCGGACAGGGCCTACGAGCAGTACTTC. Translating it yields CASSSDRAYEQYF.

In its sample, this clonotype was seen many times. The rearrangement joins TRBV29-1 to TRBJ1-1, with 7 bases matching TRBD1. This CDR3 contains 13 residues. The germline CDR1 and CDR2 sequences are SQVTM and ANQGSEA. V was pared by 7 bases and J by 0 bases, with 5 bases of the junction left unmatched. In DNA form, the CDR3 reads TGCAGCGCCTTGACAGGGTTGAACACTGAAGCTTTCTTT. Encoded protein: CSALTGLNTEAFF.

This clonotype was counted ten times or more. The chain recombines TRBV28 with TRBJ1-2, with D perhaps matching TRBD1 (5 bases). The V gene's germline CDR1 is MDHEN and CDR2 SYDVKM. The ends were cut back, 1 base at V and 4 bases at J, with 10 bases in the middle. This CDR3 comprises 14 residues. The CDR3 loop is CASSLSFDSYGYTF. The CDR3 DNA reads TGTGCCAGCAGTTTATCCTTCGACAGCTATGGCTACACCTTC.

This clonotype was found many times. This chain links TRBV5-1 with TRBJ1-1, with 10 bases that match TRBD1. Per the germline V gene, CDR1 is SGHRS and CDR2 is YFSETQ. This CDR3 contains 15 residues. V gave up 0 bases and J gave up 4 bases; unmatched junction bases: 3. DNA of the CDR3: TGCGCCAGCAGCTTGGGGGACAGGGGCATCACTGAAGCTTTCTTT. Its protein product is CASSLGDRGITEAFF.